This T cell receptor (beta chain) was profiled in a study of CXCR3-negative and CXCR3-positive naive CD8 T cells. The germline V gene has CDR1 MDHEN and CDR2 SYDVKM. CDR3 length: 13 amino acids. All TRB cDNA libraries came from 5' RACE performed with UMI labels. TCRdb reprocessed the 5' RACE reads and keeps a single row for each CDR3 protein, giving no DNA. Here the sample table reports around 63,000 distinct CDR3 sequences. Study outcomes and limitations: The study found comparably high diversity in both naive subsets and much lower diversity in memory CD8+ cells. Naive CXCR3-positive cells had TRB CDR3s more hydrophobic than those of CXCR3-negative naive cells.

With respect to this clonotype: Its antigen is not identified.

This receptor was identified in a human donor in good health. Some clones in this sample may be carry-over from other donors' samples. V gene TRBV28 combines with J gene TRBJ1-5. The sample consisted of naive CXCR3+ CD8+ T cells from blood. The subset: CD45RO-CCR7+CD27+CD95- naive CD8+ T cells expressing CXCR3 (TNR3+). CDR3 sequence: CASRVEVSWPQHF.